Shown below are 18 T cell receptor beta chains from a single sample sequenced in a study of OX40 agonist ivuxolimab in advanced cancers. The assay was immunoSEQ multiplex PCR, and TCRdb's table has in-frame clones only and misses some. The table includes around 85,000 clones, about 90% detected once. The sample here was CD4+ or CD8+ T cells sorted from blood, taken in a trial of the OX40 agonist ivuxolimab. The receptor set was obtained from an adult with an advanced solid tumor such as melanoma, head and neck, liver or kidney cancer.

DNA of the CDR3: TGTGCCTGGAGTGGCTTAGCCAAAAACATTCAGTACTTC. Amino acid sequence: CAWSGLAKNIQYF. The V gene is TRBV30, the J gene TRBJ2-4; D is uncertain. Deletions cut 1 base from V and 0 bases from J, with 4 bases between. The length of the CDR3 is 13 residues. Per the germline V gene, CDR1 is GTSNPN and CDR2 is SVGIG (reference sequence).

The rearrangement joins TRBV18 to TRBJ2-1; D tentatively fits TRBD1 or TRBD2 (5 bases each). Germline lookup yields CDR1 KGHSH and CDR2 LQKENI. Trimming stripped 3 bases from V and 0 bases from J, with 18 bases between. CDR3 length: 18 residues. The CDR3 sequence: CASSPYPQGDLSYNEQFF. For the CDR3, the DNA is TGTGCCAGCTCACCTTACCCCCAGGGAGACCTCTCCTACAATGAGCAGTTCTTC.

This clone occurred once. V gene TRBV20-1 combines with J gene TRBJ1-1; D is ambiguous. The CDR3 loop spans 11 amino acids. Trimming removed 2 bases from V and 5 bases from J, with 6 bases in between. CDR1 and CDR2 from the germline V gene are DFQATT and SNEGSKA (reference sequence). This CDR3 is CSARRQTEAFF. The CDR3 region has the DNA TGCAGTGCTAGAAGGCAGACTGAAGCTTTCTTT.

This chain links TRBV28 with TRBJ2-1, with 11 nucleotides matching TRBD2. Unmatched junction bases numbered 4, after V lost 6 bases and J lost 0 bases. Germline CDR1 is MDHEN and CDR2 is SYDVKM. CDR3 size: 16 residues. CDR3 region: CASRDTSGSSYNEQFF. The CDR3 region has the DNA TGTGCCAGCAGAGATACTAGCGGGAGCTCCTACAATGAGCAGTTCTTC.

The rearrangement links TRBV14 to TRBJ2-5, with 7 positions matching TRBD1. Germline lookup yields CDR1 SGHDN and CDR2 FVKESK. The V gene end was trimmed by 1 base and the J gene end by 2 bases; junction bases not matched to a gene: 4. This CDR3 has 15 amino acids. CDR3: CASSQGDSLQETQYF. The CDR3, as DNA: TGTGCCAGCAGCCAAGGGGACAGCCTGCAAGAGACCCAGTACTTC.

This clone has only one observation. This chain connects TRBV6-1 to TRBJ2-2; D perhaps matches TRBD1 (6 bases). This CDR3 has 15 residues. The V gene lost 7 bases and the J gene lost 0 bases, with 12 bases spanning the gap. CDR1 is MNHNS and CDR2 is SASEGT in the germline V gene. The CDR3 region has the DNA TGTGCCAGCAATCGAGACAGGACGAACACCGGGGAGCTGTTTTTT. Translating gives CASNRDRTNTGELFF.

The rearrangement links TRBV30 to TRBJ1-2; D gene unclear. The V end lost 1 base, the J end lost 8 bases, and 17 bases lay between the germline ends. The germline CDR1 and CDR2 sequences are GTSNPN and SVGIG (reference sequence). The CDR3 extends over 14 amino acids. CDR3 in amino acids: CAWSDPTPRRGYTF. For the CDR3, the DNA is TGTGCCTGGAGTGATCCAACACCTCGGCGGGGCTACACCTTC.

V gene TRBV7-9 combines with J gene TRBJ2-7, with 14 bases aligning to TRBD2. The CDR3 extends over 17 amino acids. V was clipped by 4 bases and J by 4 bases; unmatched bases: 9. From germline, CDR1 is SEHNR and CDR2 FQNEAQ (reference sequence). The CDR3 loop reads CASSSGLAGGGLYEQYF. The DNA for the CDR3 is TGTGCCAGCAGCTCAGGACTAGCGGGAGGAGGGCTTTACGAGCAGTACTTC.

This sequence joins TRBV30 and TRBJ2-2; D ambiguous. V gave up 0 bases and J gave up 4 bases, with 6 bases separating them. This CDR3 has 13 residues. CDR1 is GTSNPN and CDR2 is SVGIG in the germline V gene (reference sequence). The CDR3 here is CAWSVPPTGELFF. The DNA for the CDR3 is TGTGCCTGGAGTGTACCCCCCACCGGGGAGCTGTTTTTT.

The chain employs TRBV7-3 and TRBJ2-1; D call uncertain. This CDR3 contains 14 residues. Germline lookup yields CDR1 SGHTA and CDR2 FQGTGA. V gave up 1 base and J gave up 5 bases, with 9 bases separating them. For the CDR3, the DNA is TGTGCCAGCAGCTTAAGGAACGGAGACAATGAGCAGTTCTTC. Its translation is CASSLRNGDNEQFF.

V gene TRBV4-1 combines with J gene TRBJ1-2, with unresolved D. There are 14 residues in the CDR3. Trimming took 4 bases from V and 9 from J, leaving 18 bases between them. Germline lookup yields CDR1 MGHRA and CDR2 YSYEKL. The CDR3 reads CASSPGVLDLRYTF. The CDR3 DNA is TGCGCCAGCAGCCCCGGCGTATTGGATTTACGCTACACCTTC.

The V and J genes are TRBV2 and TRBJ2-1; 7 bases are a match to TRBD2. Trimming removed 10 bases from V and 3 bases from J; junction bases left unmatched: 6. The CDR3 runs to 13 residues. Germline loops: CDR1 SNHLY, CDR2 FYNNEI. This CDR3 reads CAIYGTIYNEQFF. CDR3 sequence (DNA): TGTGCCATTTACGGGACTATCTACAATGAGCAGTTCTTC.

The V and J genes are TRBV11-2 and TRBJ2-3; no clear D gene. CDR3 size: 15 residues. Trimming shortened V by 0 bases and J by 6 bases, and 13 bases separated the two germline ends. The germline V gene encodes CDR1 SGHAT and CDR2 FQNNGV. This CDR3 reads CASSLDPGQFDTQYF. CDR3 DNA sequence: TGTGCCAGCAGCTTAGATCCCGGGCAGTTCGATACGCAGTATTTT.

J is TRBJ2-7 and V is TRBV10-3; possible D gene TRBD1, 6 bases. The CDR3 consists of 14 residues. V shed 6 bases and J shed 0 bases, with 12 bases lying between them. Germline V CDR1 and CDR2: ENHRY, SYGVKD. The CDR3: CAIRGQGSSYEQYF. In nucleotides, the CDR3 is TGTGCCATCAGGGGGCAGGGGAGCTCCTACGAGCAGTACTTC.

The V and J genes are TRBV11-2 and TRBJ2-2, with D possibly being TRBD2 (5 bases). Germline V gives CDR1 SGHAT, CDR2 FQNNGV. The CDR3 has 15 residues. V was pared by 5 bases and J by 6 bases, with 16 bases between. The CDR3 sequence is CASSPLRGRAGELFF. The DNA of the CDR3 is TGTGCCAGCAGCCCCCTTCGGGGTAGGGCCGGGGAGCTGTTTTTT.

CDR3: CASSSGLGTDTQYF. The CDR3, as DNA: TGTGCCAGCAGCTCCGGACTGGGCACAGATACGCAGTATTTT. V usage is TRBV7-3 and J usage is TRBJ2-3; D may be TRBD2 (5 bases). This CDR3 is built from 14 residues. The V end lost 4 bases, the J end lost 1 base, and 9 bases lay between the germline ends. Per the germline V gene, CDR1 is SGHTA and CDR2 is FQGTGA.

The chain couples TRBV28 to TRBJ2-7; TRBD2 aligns across 8 bases. This CDR3 comprises 14 residues. The ends lost 2 bases at V and 4 bases at J; junction bases unmatched: 4. Germline-derived CDR1 and CDR2 are MDHEN and SYDVKM. CDR3 bases: TGTGCCAGCAGTTTACCTAGCGGGCCTTACGAGCAGTACTTC. Translation: CASSLPSGPYEQYF.

The rearrangement joins TRBV6-1 to TRBJ2-4; TRBD1 matches 8 bases. Germline V CDR1 and CDR2: MNHNS, SASEGT. The CDR3 sequence is 16 residues long. Germline trimming cut 0 bases from V and 9 bases from J; bases unmatched to any gene: 10. CDR3 DNA sequence: TGTGCCAGCAGTGAAGCCTCCCGGACAGGGATCGTCATTCAGTACTTC. It specifies CASSEASRTGIVIQYF.